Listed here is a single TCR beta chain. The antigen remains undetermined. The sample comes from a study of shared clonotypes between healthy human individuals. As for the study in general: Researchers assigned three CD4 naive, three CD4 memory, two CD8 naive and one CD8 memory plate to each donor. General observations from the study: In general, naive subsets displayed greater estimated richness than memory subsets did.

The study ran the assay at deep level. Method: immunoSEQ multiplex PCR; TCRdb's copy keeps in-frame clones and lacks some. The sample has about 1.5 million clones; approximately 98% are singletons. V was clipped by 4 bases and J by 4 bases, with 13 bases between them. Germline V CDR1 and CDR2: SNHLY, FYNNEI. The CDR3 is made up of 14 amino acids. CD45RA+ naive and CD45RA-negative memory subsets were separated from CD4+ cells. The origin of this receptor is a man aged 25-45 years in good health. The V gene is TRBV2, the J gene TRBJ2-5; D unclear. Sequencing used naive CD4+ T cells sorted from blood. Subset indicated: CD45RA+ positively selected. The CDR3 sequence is CASSVGRTTETQYF. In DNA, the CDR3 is TGTGCCAGCAGTGTAGGACGCACAACAGAGACCCAGTACTTC.